The present entry profiles one T cell receptor beta chain with its context. Its antigen specificity is not known. A read error may explain this, as a much larger clone is one base away. These data belong to a study of T cell repertoires in cytomegalovirus infection (dated by TCRdb to about 2019). For the wider study: Donor HLA type was relevant to the analysis, as public TCR beta signatures indicated carriage of CMV infection together with the matching HLA type. The investigation overall reported the following: Cumulative frequency of public TCR beta family members discriminated carriers of CMV infection plus the relevant HLA type in this cohort and an independent approximately 340-donor cohort. The ex vivo response was dominated by HLA-C-restricted CMV-specific TCR beta clonotypes, which also provided the single most frequent clonotype in two of eight donors.

TCRdb records Illumina HiSeq 1500 as the sequencer. The raw public data were reprocessed by TCRdb itself: fastp quality trimming at Q25, MiXCR clonotype calling, in-frame beta chains only. One record per CDR3 amino acid sequence lists the most common genes and DNA. In all, the sample holds a few hundred thousand distinct CDR3 sequences, and around 18% of those were seen once. Clones ranked in the top ten supply 8.7% of the sample. Reading from cysteine to phenylalanine, the CDR3 counts 12 amino acids. The kept DNA is CDR3 alone, 36 bases in frame from the first base. A distance of 11 bases separates the germline ends of V and J, which lose 5 bases and 7 bases respectively. Taken from the germline V gene, the CDR1 and CDR2 loops are SGHTA and FQGNSA.

The receptor chain draws on TRBV7-2 and TRBJ1-2; possibly the D gene is TRBD1, per 5 matching bases. The origin of this receptor is a human donor in good health (CMV status not recorded). Some clones in this sample may be carry-over from other donors' samples. The sample was PBMCs. The nucleotide sequence is given as TGTGCCAGCAGCGCAGAAAGGGGTGGCTACACCTTC. Its protein is CASSAERGGYTF. The full variable domain, completed from the reference TRBV7-2 and TRBJ1-2 proteins outside the CDR3, reads GAGVSQSPSNKVTEKGKDVELRCDPISGHTALYWYRQSLGQGLEFLIYFQGNSAPDKSGLPSDRFSAERTGGSVSTLTIQRTQQEDSAVYLCASSAERGGYTFGSGTRLTVV.